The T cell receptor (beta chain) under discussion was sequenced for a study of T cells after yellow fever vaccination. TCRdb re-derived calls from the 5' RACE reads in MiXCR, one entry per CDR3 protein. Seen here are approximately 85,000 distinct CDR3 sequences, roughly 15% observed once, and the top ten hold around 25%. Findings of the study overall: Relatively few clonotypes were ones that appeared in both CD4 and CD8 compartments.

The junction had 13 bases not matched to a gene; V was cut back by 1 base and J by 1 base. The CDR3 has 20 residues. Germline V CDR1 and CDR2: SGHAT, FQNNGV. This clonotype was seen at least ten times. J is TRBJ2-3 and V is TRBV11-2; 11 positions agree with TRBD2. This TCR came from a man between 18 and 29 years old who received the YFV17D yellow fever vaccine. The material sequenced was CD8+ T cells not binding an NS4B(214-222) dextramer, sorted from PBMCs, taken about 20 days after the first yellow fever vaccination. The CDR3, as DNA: TGTGCCAGCAGCTTAGGGTTACTAGCGGGGGAACCGGGTGGCACAGATACGCAGTATTTT. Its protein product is CASSLGLLAGEPGGTDTQYF.